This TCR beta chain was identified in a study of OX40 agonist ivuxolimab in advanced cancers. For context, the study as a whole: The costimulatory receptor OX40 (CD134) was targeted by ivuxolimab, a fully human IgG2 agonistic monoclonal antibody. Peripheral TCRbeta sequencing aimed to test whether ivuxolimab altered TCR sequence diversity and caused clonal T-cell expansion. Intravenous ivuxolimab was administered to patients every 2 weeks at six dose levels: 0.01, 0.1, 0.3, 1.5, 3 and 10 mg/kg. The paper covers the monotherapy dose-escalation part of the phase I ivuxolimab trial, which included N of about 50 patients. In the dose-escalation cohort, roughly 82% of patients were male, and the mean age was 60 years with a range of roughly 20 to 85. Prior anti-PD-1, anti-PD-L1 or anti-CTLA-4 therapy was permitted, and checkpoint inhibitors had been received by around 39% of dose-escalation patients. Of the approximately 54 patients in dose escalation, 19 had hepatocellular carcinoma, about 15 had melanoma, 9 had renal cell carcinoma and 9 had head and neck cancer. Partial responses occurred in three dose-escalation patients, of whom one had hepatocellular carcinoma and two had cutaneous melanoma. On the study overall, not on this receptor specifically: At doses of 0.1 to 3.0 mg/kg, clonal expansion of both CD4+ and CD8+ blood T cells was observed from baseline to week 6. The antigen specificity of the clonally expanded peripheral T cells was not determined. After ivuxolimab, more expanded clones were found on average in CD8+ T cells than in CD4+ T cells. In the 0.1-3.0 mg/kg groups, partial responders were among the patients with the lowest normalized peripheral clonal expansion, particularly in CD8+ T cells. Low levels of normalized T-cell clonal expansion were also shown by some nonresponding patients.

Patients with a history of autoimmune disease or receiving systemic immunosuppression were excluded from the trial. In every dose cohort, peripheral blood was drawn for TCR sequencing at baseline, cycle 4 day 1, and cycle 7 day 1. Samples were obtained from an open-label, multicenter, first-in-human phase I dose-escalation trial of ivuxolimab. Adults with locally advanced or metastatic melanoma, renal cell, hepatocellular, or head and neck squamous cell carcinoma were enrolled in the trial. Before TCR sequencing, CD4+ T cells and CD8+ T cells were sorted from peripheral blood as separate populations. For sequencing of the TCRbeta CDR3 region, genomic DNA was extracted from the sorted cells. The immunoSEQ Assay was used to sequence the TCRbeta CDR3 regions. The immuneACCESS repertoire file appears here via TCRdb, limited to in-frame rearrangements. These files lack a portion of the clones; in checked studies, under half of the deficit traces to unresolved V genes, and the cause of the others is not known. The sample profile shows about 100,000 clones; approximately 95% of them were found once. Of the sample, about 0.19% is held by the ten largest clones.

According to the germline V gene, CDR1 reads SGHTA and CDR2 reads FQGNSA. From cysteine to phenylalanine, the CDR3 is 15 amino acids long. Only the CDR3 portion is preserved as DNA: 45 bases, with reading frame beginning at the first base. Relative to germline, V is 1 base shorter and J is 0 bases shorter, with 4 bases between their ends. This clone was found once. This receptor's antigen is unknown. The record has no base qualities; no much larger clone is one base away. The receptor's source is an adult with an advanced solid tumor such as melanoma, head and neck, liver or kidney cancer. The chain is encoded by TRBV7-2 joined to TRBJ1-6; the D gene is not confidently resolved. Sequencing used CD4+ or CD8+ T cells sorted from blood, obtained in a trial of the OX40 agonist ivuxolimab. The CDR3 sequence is CASSLGRSYNSPLHF. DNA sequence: TGTGCCAGCAGCTTAGGCCGCTCCTATAATTCACCCCTCCACTTT.